One and the same sample provided the 18 T cell receptor beta chains below, sequenced in a study of blood T cell repertoires in COVID-19. Sequencing was performed with immunoSEQ multiplex PCR; in TCRdb, only in-frame clones are kept and a portion is missing. The sample shows nearly 95,000 clones, more than 65% of them seen only once. The sample comprised peripheral blood. The receptor set was obtained from a human donor in a cohort sampled during active COVID-19.

The genes are TRBV7-2 and TRBJ2-1; D might be TRBD2 (6 bases). V was shortened by 5 bases and J by 6 bases, with 17 bases between the two germline ends. The V gene's germline CDR1 is SGHTA and CDR2 FQGNSA. CDR3 length equals 15 residues. The CDR3 sequence is CASSNTGLATNEQFF. CDR3 nucleotide sequence: TGTGCCAGCAGCAATACGGGGCTAGCGACCAATGAGCAGTTCTTC.

The rearrangement joins TRBV24-1 to TRBJ2-3; 12 bases align to TRBD2. The CDR3 runs 17 residues. Per the germline V gene, CDR1 is KGHDR and CDR2 is SFDVKD. Unmatched junction bases numbered 4, after V lost 2 bases and J lost 2 bases. The CDR3 sequence is CATSDSSGRGITDTQYF. The CDR3 DNA reads TGTGCCACCAGTGATTCTAGCGGGAGGGGAATCACAGATACGCAGTATTTT.

The chain employs TRBV30 and TRBJ1-2; 10 bases are a match to TRBD1. The germline V gene has CDR1 GTSNPN and CDR2 SVGIG (reference sequence). This CDR3 has 18 residues. With 2 bases clipped from V and 0 bases from J, the junction kept 12 bases outside the gene matches. In nucleotides, the CDR3 is TGTGCCTGGAGTCTCCCCGACAGGGGGCTTTGGTCTAACTATGGCTACACCTTC. Amino acid sequence: CAWSLPDRGLWSNYGYTF.

J is TRBJ1-6 and V is TRBV5-1, with 9 bases identical to TRBD1. V was pared by 4 bases and J by 5 bases, with 4 bases of the junction left unmatched. This CDR3 is built from 15 residues. Per the germline V gene, CDR1 is SGHRS and CDR2 is YFSETQ. CDR3 sequence reads: CASSVQGADNSPLHF. DNA of the CDR3: TGCGCCAGCAGCGTACAGGGGGCTGATAATTCACCCCTCCACTTT.

This chain uses TRBV9 with TRBJ2-1; possible D gene TRBD1, 6 bases. Trimming cost V 4 bases and J 9 bases, with 23 bases left between them. The length of the CDR3 is 16 residues. Looked up from germline, CDR1 is SGDLS and CDR2 is YYNGEE. The CDR3 here is CASSLSPQGPGSEQFF. As DNA, the CDR3 is TGTGCCAGCAGCCTATCCCCCCAGGGGCCGGGGAGTGAGCAGTTCTTC.

This sequence joins TRBV7-9 and TRBJ2-7; TRBD1 agrees at 11 bases. This CDR3 is built from 15 residues. The germline V gene has CDR1 SEHNR and CDR2 FQNEAQ (reference sequence). V lost 4 bases and J lost 5; bases outside the gene matches: 7. The CDR3: CASSYRTGGFDEQYF. DNA of the CDR3: TGTGCCAGCAGCTACCGGACAGGGGGCTTCGACGAGCAGTACTTC.

The chain is built from TRBV7-8 and TRBJ2-2, with TRBD1 matching over 8 bases. Germline trimming cut 9 bases from V and 3 bases from J; bases unmatched to any gene: 9. This CDR3 is built from 15 residues. Per germline, CDR1 SGHVS and CDR2 FQNEAQ. This chain's CDR3 is CASTTGVVDTGELFF. The CDR3 DNA reads TGTGCCAGTACGACAGGGGTTGTGGACACCGGGGAGCTGTTTTTT. Drawing the rest from reference TRBV7-8 and TRBJ2-2, the complete variable domain is GAGVSQSPRYKVAKRGQDVALRCDPISGHVSLFWYQQALGQGPEFLTYFQNEAQLDKSGLPSDRFFAERPEGSVSTLKIQRTQQEDSAVYLCASTTGVVDTGELFFGEGSRLTVL.

V is TRBV6-6 and J is TRBJ2-3; tentatively, D is TRBD2 (5 bases). Per the germline V gene, CDR1 is MNHNY and CDR2 is SVGAGI (reference sequence). CDR3 length: 15 residues. V lost 6 bases and J 0 bases, leaving 13 bases between the germline ends. The CDR3 coding sequence is TGTGCCAGCAGACATAGCGTCTCTAGCACAGATACGCAGTATTTT. It encodes CASRHSVSSTDTQYF.

V gene TRBV5-5 combines with J gene TRBJ1-3; perhaps TRBD1 as D (6 bases). Trimming took 3 bases from V and 0 from J, leaving 13 bases between them. The germline CDR1 and CDR2 sequences are SGHKS and YYEKEE (reference sequence). This CDR3 has 16 residues. In DNA, the CDR3 is TGTGCCAGCAGCTGGTCGGGACACTCCTCTGGAAACACCATATATTTT. Its protein is CASSWSGHSSGNTIYF.

The chain uses TRBV7-9 and TRBJ2-7; 13 bases map to TRBD2. CDR1 SEHNR and CDR2 FQNEAQ come from the germline V gene (reference sequence). Unmatched junction bases numbered 8, after V lost 6 bases and J lost 6 bases. The CDR3 sequence is 15 residues long. CDR3 residues: CASSNGLAGDSEQYF. CDR3 DNA sequence: TGTGCCAGCAGTAACGGACTAGCGGGAGATTCCGAGCAGTACTTC.

The rearrangement joins TRBV28 to TRBJ1-4; 8 bases are shared with TRBD1. CDR1 MDHEN and CDR2 SYDVKM come from the germline V gene. Unmatched junction bases numbered 10, after V lost 6 bases and J lost 7 bases. The CDR3 contains 15 residues. The CDR3 nucleotides read TGTGCCAGCAGCCTAAGGACAGGGAGGAGTGAAAAACTGTTTTTT. Translated: CASSLRTGRSEKLFF.

The genes are TRBV28 and TRBJ1-1; weak D call: TRBD1 (6 bases). Trimming removed 8 bases at V and 2 bases at J, with 9 bases between. The CDR3 runs 12 residues. CDR1 is MDHEN and CDR2 is SYDVKM in the germline V gene. CDR3 in amino acids: CASEQGNTEAFF. In DNA, the CDR3 is TGTGCCAGCGAACAGGGCAACACTGAAGCTTTCTTT.

The chain couples TRBV27 to TRBJ1-1, with TRBD1 identical over 7 bases. Germline CDR1 and CDR2: MNHEY and SMNVEV (reference sequence). Trimming at V came to 5 bases and at J to 0 bases, leaving 6 bases not matched to a gene. The length of the CDR3 is 15 residues. CDR3: CASSPDRFMNTEAFF. CDR3 bases: TGTGCCAGCAGTCCGGACAGGTTCATGAACACTGAAGCTTTCTTT.

J is TRBJ2-5 and V is TRBV6-6, with unresolved D. Germline V gene data show CDR1 as MNHNY and CDR2 as SVGAGI (reference sequence). The CDR3 has 16 residues. V lost 6 bases and J 3 bases, leaving 20 bases between the germline ends. This CDR3 reads CASRNDRMLQKETQYF. The CDR3 bases are TGTGCCAGCAGGAACGACCGGATGCTACAGAAAGAGACCCAGTACTTC.

This clone was seen just once. The chain carries TRBV7-2 and TRBJ2-1; TRBD1 agrees at 7 bases. The CDR3 extends over 15 amino acids. Germline V lookup: CDR1 SGHTA, CDR2 FQGNSA. V lost 3 bases to trimming and J lost 9 bases; unmatched junction nucleotides: 11. CDR3 sequence: CASSFSRGIGGEQFF. In nucleotides, the CDR3 is TGTGCCAGCAGCTTCAGCAGGGGGATAGGTGGTGAGCAGTTCTTC.

The chain combines TRBV18 with TRBJ2-7; D perhaps matches TRBD1 (6 bases). This CDR3 contains 14 residues. Trimming took 6 bases from V and 5 from J, leaving 17 bases between them. In germline, CDR1 is KGHSH, CDR2 LQKENI. The CDR3, as DNA: TGTGCCAGCTCGCCGAACAGGGTCAAAAACGAGCAGTACTTC. Translated: CASSPNRVKNEQYF.

The rearrangement joins TRBV2 to TRBJ2-3; D is uncertain. Germline assignment: CDR1 SNHLY and CDR2 FYNNEI. The CDR3 consists of 13 residues. Trimming cost V 6 bases and J 4 bases, with 11 bases left between them. CDR3: CASSQRQADTQYF. The DNA of the CDR3 is TGTGCCAGCAGCCAGAGACAAGCAGATACGCAGTATTTT.

The chain has TRBV7-2 and TRBJ1-2; 11 bases fit TRBD1. V gave up 1 base and J gave up 4 bases; unmatched junction bases: 2. The CDR3 has 15 amino acids. Germline V CDR1 and CDR2: SGHTA, FQGNSA. The CDR3 spells CASSLGTGGRYGYTF. The CDR3 nucleotides read TGTGCCAGCAGCTTAGGGACAGGGGGCCGCTATGGCTACACCTTC.